These T cell receptor beta chains were read from a single sample in a study of CD4+ T cells in melanoma. Clones were read by immunoSEQ multiplex PCR, and TCRdb kept only the in-frame ones, dropping some. The sample consists of over 100,000 clones, around 93% of them appearing once. The specimen sequenced was peripheral blood. These receptors came from a human donor with melanoma. Each CDR3 is given with its conserved first and last residue. The D gene is left open where the match is weak. Some rows have no size entry. The others give once, few or many, or a class for an expanded clone.

V: TRBV27; size: once; J: TRBJ2-5; D: NA; DNA: TGTGCCAGCAGTTTATCGGCCAGGGGAGAGACCCAGTACTTC; CDR3: CASSLSARGETQYF
V: TRBV5-1; size: NA; J: TRBJ2-7; D: TRBD2; DNA: TGCGCCAGCTCCGGGGCTAGCGGGATTTACGAGCAGTACTTC; CDR3: CASSGASGIYEQYF
V: TRBV5-1; size: NA; J: TRBJ1-4; D: NA; DNA: TGCGCCAGCAGCGTACAGGGTGGGTTTGAAAAACTGTTTTTT; CDR3: CASSVQGGFEKLFF
V: TRBV9; size: NA; J: TRBJ2-5; D: NA; DNA: TGTGCCAGCAGCCCAGACGACTTGGTCCGACAAGAGACCCAGTACTTC; CDR3: CASSPDDLVRQETQYF
V: TRBV10-3; size: NA; J: TRBJ2-1; D: TRBD2; DNA: TGTGCCATCAGTGATGGGCGGGGGGGAGACAATGAGCAGTTCTTC; CDR3: CAISDGRGGDNEQFF
V: TRBV11-2; size: NA; J: TRBJ1-2; D: NA; DNA: TGTGCCAGCAGCTTGATCAGGGGCGCTGGCTACACCTTC; CDR3: CASSLIRGAGYTF
V: TRBV18; size: NA; J: TRBJ1-1; D: NA; DNA: TGTGCCAGCTCACCATGGGCAGGGAAGGGCACTGAAGCTTTCTTT; CDR3: CASSPWAGKGTEAFF
V: TRBV5-5; size: NA; J: TRBJ1-1; D: TRBD1; DNA: TGTGCCAGCAGCTTTTACAGGGGCAACACTGAAGCTTTCTTT; CDR3: CASSFYRGNTEAFF
V: TRBV5-6; size: NA; J: TRBJ2-5; D: TRBD2; DNA: TGTGCCTCGGGGGGGTTGTCTTTAGAGACCCAGTACTTC; CDR3: CASGGLSLETQYF
V: TRBV28; size: NA; J: TRBJ2-7; D: TRBD1; DNA: TGTGCCAGCAGCTGGGCGGGACAGGGGGCCTACGAGCAGTACTTC; CDR3: CASSWAGQGAYEQYF
V: TRBV5-1; size: NA; J: TRBJ2-3; D: TRBD1; DNA: TGCGCCAGCAGCTTGAGACAGGGGTACAGCACAGATACGCAGTATTTT; CDR3: CASSLRQGYSTDTQYF
V: TRBV28; size: NA; J: TRBJ2-7; D: NA; DNA: TGTGCCAGCCGCCAGGGAGTGTACGAGCAGTACTTC; CDR3: CASRQGVYEQYF
V: TRBV11-3; size: once; J: TRBJ2-1; D: NA; DNA: TGTGCCAGCAGCTCTCGACAGGGAGGGCATGAGCAGTTCTTC; CDR3: CASSSRQGGHEQFF
V: TRBV4-1; size: NA; J: TRBJ2-1; D: NA; DNA: TGCGCCAGCAGCCAAGATGCGCGGAGACTAGGGTCCTACAATGAGCAGTTCTTC; CDR3: CASSQDARRLGSYNEQFF
V: TRBV19; size: NA; J: TRBJ2-2; D: TRBD2; DNA: TGTGCCAGTAGTGCCCGACTAGCGGGGGGGCCCTTTTACTTTGCCGGGGAGCTGTTTTTT; CDR3: CASSARLAGGPFYFAGELFF
V: TRBV2; size: NA; J: TRBJ1-1; D: NA; DNA: TGTGCCAGCAGTGTAGGACACCGGGAGGAAGCTTTCTTT; CDR3: CASSVGHREEAFF
V: TRBV12-2; size: few; J: TRBJ1-1; D: NA; DNA: TGTGCAAGTCCCACTGAGGCAGGGGAGGGGAACACTGAAGCTTTCTTT; CDR3: CASPTEAGEGNTEAFF
V: TRBV7-6; size: NA; J: TRBJ2-7; D: TRBD2; DNA: TGTGCCAGCAGCTCTAGCGGGGGGTCCAACTACGAGCAGTACTTC; CDR3: CASSSSGGSNYEQYF
V: TRBV19; size: NA; J: TRBJ1-2; D: NA; DNA: TGTGCCAGTAACGTCGAGGGCAGGGACTATGGCTACACCTTC; CDR3: CASNVEGRDYGYTF
V: TRBV7-9; size: NA; J: TRBJ2-1; D: TRBD2; DNA: TGTGCCAGCAGCTTAGTTACTAGCGGGGGTCGAAAGAATGAGCAGTTCTTC; CDR3: CASSLVTSGGRKNEQFF
V: TRBV19; size: once; J: TRBJ2-7; D: TRBD1; DNA: TGTGCCAGTAGTATGAATACCGGGACAGGGCGAGGGCAGTACTTC; CDR3: CASSMNTGTGRGQYF
V: TRBV10-3; size: NA; J: TRBJ2-1; D: TRBD2; DNA: TGTGCCATCAGTGAGTCTCGGGGGGGGCTTGACGGCAATGAGCAGTTCTTC; CDR3: CAISESRGGLDGNEQFF
V: TRBV5-4; size: NA; J: TRBJ2-3; D: TRBD2; DNA: TGTGCCAGCAGCCCACCGAGCGGGGGGTCGCTCACAGATACGCAGTATTTT; CDR3: CASSPPSGGSLTDTQYF
V: TRBV7-2; size: NA; J: TRBJ2-2; D: NA; DNA: TGTGCCAGCAGCTTAAGGGAGCCCGGGGAGCTGTTTTTT; CDR3: CASSLREPGELFF
V: TRBV28; size: NA; J: TRBJ1-2; D: NA; DNA: TGTGCCAGCAGTTTATGGCCGGACAGAATCTATGGCTACACCTTC; CDR3: CASSLWPDRIYGYTF
V: TRBV28; size: NA; J: TRBJ2-7; D: TRBD2; DNA: TGTGCCAGCAGCACAACGGGAGGGCGAGTATACGAGCAGTACTTC; CDR3: CASSTTGGRVYEQYF
V: TRBV28; size: once; J: TRBJ1-5; D: NA; DNA: TGTGCCAGCACGGTGGAGGGGAGTCAGCCCCAGCATTTT; CDR3: CASTVEGSQPQHF
V: TRBV28; size: once; J: TRBJ1-2; D: TRBD1; DNA: TGTGCCAGCAGTTTATCTGGGGACAGGGGCTATGGCTACACCTTC; CDR3: CASSLSGDRGYGYTF
V: TRBV7-7; size: NA; J: TRBJ2-3; D: NA; DNA: TGTGCCAGCAGCGCCGGGCTCACAGATACGCAGTATTTT; CDR3: CASSAGLTDTQYF
V: TRBV7-9; size: NA; J: TRBJ1-1; D: NA; DNA: TGTGCCAGCAGCCCTTACAGGGAGAACACTGAAGCTTTCTTT; CDR3: CASSPYRENTEAFF
V: TRBV30; size: NA; J: TRBJ1-5; D: NA; DNA: TGTGCCTGGAGTGGGCAGGGCAATCAGCCCCAGCATTTT; CDR3: CAWSGQGNQPQHF
V: TRBV6-5; size: NA; J: TRBJ2-1; D: NA; DNA: TGTGCCAGCAGTTATTCAGCCTTCGATGAGCAGTTCTTC; CDR3: CASSYSAFDEQFF
V: TRBV5-6; size: few; J: TRBJ1-5; D: NA; DNA: TGTGCCAGCAGCTTGGGGGGGGCAGGTCAGCCCCAGCATTTT; CDR3: CASSLGGAGQPQHF
V: TRBV4-3; size: NA; J: TRBJ1-2; D: TRBD1; DNA: TGCGCCAGCAGCCAAGCCCCCCCGGGACAGGGCACGACTAACTATGGCTACACCTTC; CDR3: CASSQAPPGQGTTNYGYTF
V: TRBV28; size: NA; J: TRBJ2-5; D: NA; DNA: TGTGCCAGCAGTCGATCTAGCGACCCACAAGAGACCCAGTACTTC; CDR3: CASSRSSDPQETQYF
V: TRBV29-1; size: few; J: TRBJ2-7; D: NA; DNA: TGCAGCGTCCACCTTGACGAGCAGTACTTC; CDR3: CSVHLDEQYF
V: TRBV7-2; size: once; J: TRBJ2-2; D: NA; DNA: TGTGCCAGCAGCCGAGTAAGGAACACCGGGGAGCTGTTTTTT; CDR3: CASSRVRNTGELFF
V: TRBV9; size: NA; J: TRBJ2-1; D: NA; DNA: TGTGCCAGCAGCGATACTAGCCCCTACAATGAGCAGTTCTTC; CDR3: CASSDTSPYNEQFF
V: TRBV28; size: NA; J: TRBJ2-4; D: NA; DNA: TGTGCCAGCAGTTTGGGGGGCGACATTCAGTACTTC; CDR3: CASSLGGDIQYF
V: TRBV7-9; size: NA; J: TRBJ2-7; D: TRBD1; DNA: TGTGCCAGCAGTTTAATGAGGACAGGACCCTACGAGCAGTACTTC; CDR3: CASSLMRTGPYEQYF
V: TRBV5-8; size: NA; J: TRBJ2-3; D: NA; DNA: TGTGCCAGCAGCTTGGTCGATACGCAGTATTTT; CDR3: CASSLVDTQYF
V: TRBV5-1; size: NA; J: TRBJ2-1; D: TRBD1; DNA: TGCGCCAGCAGCTTGGTTTTTCAGGGGGCCTCCTACAATGAGCAGTTCTTC; CDR3: CASSLVFQGASYNEQFF
V: TRBV9; size: once; J: TRBJ1-2; D: NA; DNA: TGTGCCAGCAGCGCGGGGACGGGACGCTACTATGGCTACACCTTC; CDR3: CASSAGTGRYYGYTF
V: TRBV5-4; size: NA; J: TRBJ1-2; D: NA; DNA: TGTGCCAGCAGCTTTGGGGGGGTCGGCTACACCTTC; CDR3: CASSFGGVGYTF
V: TRBV27; size: NA; J: TRBJ2-2; D: NA; DNA: TGTGCCAGCAGTCAGGGGCTGGTCGGGGAGCTGTTTTTT; CDR3: CASSQGLVGELFF
V: TRBV7-8; size: NA; J: TRBJ1-1; D: NA; DNA: TGTGCCAGCAGCTTAATCGGACAGAACACTGAAGCTTTCTTT; CDR3: CASSLIGQNTEAFF
V: TRBV7-8; size: NA; J: TRBJ1-5; D: TRBD1; DNA: TGTGCCAGCAGCTCGAGGACAGGGACGAGCAATCAGCCCCAGCATTTT; CDR3: CASSSRTGTSNQPQHF
V: TRBV2; size: NA; J: TRBJ2-5; D: NA; DNA: TGTGCCATCTCGAGGAGGGACACCCAAGAGACCCAGTACTTC; CDR3: CAISRRDTQETQYF
V: TRBV7-2; size: NA; J: TRBJ2-3; D: NA; DNA: TGTGCCAGCAGCTACGCCGCCAGGGCGACCACAGATACGCAGTATTTT; CDR3: CASSYAARATTDTQYF
V: TRBV25-1; size: NA; J: TRBJ2-5; D: TRBD2; DNA: TGTGCCAGCAGCTTCGGGGGGGTTGAGACCCAGTACTTC; CDR3: CASSFGGVETQYF
V: TRBV7-2; size: NA; J: TRBJ2-3; D: NA; DNA: TGTGCCAGCAGCAGTGGCTTCCCGGGGGATACGCAGTATTTT; CDR3: CASSSGFPGDTQYF
V: TRBV5-1; size: NA; J: TRBJ2-3; D: NA; DNA: TGCGCCAGCAGCTTGGGACTAACAGACACAGATACGCAGTATTTT; CDR3: CASSLGLTDTDTQYF
V: TRBV10-3; size: NA; J: TRBJ2-3; D: NA; DNA: TGTGCCATCAGGGGACTTGAGACAGATACGCAGTATTTT; CDR3: CAIRGLETDTQYF
V: TRBV28; size: NA; J: TRBJ2-2; D: TRBD1; DNA: TGTGCCAGCAGTATCGACAGGGGGCTTAAGTTTAGGGAGCTGTTTTTT; CDR3: CASSIDRGLKFRELFF